This T cell receptor beta chain originates from a study of technical replicates of blood from several donors. The CDR3 consists of 19 residues. V was pared by 3 bases and J by 2 bases, with 9 bases of the junction left unmatched. CDR1 LNHDA and CDR2 SQIVND come from the germline V gene (reference sequence). This clone was detected only a few times. Some clones are missing from TCRdb's copy, which holds only in-frame ones; the method was immunoSEQ multiplex PCR. Here the sample spans 50,000 to 65,000 clones, over 90% being singletons. The rearrangement joins TRBV19 to TRBJ2-3; TRBD2 agrees at 15 bases. This clonotype was sampled from a human donor in good health. Some clones in this sample may be carry-over from other donors' samples. Source material: PBMCs. DNA for the CDR3: TGTGCCAGTAGTATGGGGACGGGGACTAGCGGGGGGTCCACAGATACGCAGTATTTT. Its protein is CASSMGTGTSGGSTDTQYF. Full variable domain (outside the CDR3, taken from reference TRBV19 and TRBJ2-3): DGGITQSPKYLFRKEGQNVTLSCEQNLNHDAMYWYRQDPGQGLRLIYYSQIVNDFQKGDIAEGYSVSREKKESFPLTVTSAQKNPTAFYLCASSMGTGTSGGSTDTQYFGPGTRLTVL.